The TCR beta chain described here comes from a study of T cell responses to AZD1222 COVID-19 vaccine. Pooling was applied to second doses at about 4 or about 12 weeks. With regard to this clone: Its antigen is undetermined.

CDR1 is LGHDT, CDR2 YNNKEL, per germline (reference sequence). The CDR3 is 12 residues long. V shed 1 base and J shed 2 bases, with 3 bases lying between them. Profiled with immunoSEQ multiplex PCR; TCRdb holds only in-frame clones, not every one. In the table there are roughly 100,000 clones, 80% to 90% of which are singletons. Study observations and caveats: Donors were largely white British and mainly female; clonal diversity was possibly underestimated.

This chain uses TRBV3-1 (or the pseudogene TRBV3-2) with TRBJ2-7; D is unclear. The specimen was peripheral blood, collected 28 days after the second AZD1222 dose. This TCR came from an adult who received the AZD1222 COVID-19 vaccine. The CDR3 nucleotides read TGTGCCAGCAGCCAAGGGACCTACGAGCAGTACTTC. Translated: CASSQGTYEQYF.